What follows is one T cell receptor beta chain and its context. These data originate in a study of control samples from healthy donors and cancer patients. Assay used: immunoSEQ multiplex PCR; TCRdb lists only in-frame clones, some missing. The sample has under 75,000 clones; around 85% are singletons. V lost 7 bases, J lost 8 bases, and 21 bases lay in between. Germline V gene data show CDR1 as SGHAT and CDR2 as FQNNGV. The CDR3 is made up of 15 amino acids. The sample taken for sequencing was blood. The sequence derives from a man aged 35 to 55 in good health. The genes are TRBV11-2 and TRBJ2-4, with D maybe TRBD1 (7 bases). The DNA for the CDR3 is TGTGCCAGCAACCAAGGGGGCGCGGGATTGGACATTCAGTACTTC. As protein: CASNQGGAGLDIQYF.